The 15 T cell receptor beta chains below were found in one sample sequenced in a study of cytotoxic CD8 clonotypes in ibrutinib-treated CLL. This table comes from immunoSEQ multiplex PCR, and its TCRdb copy is limited to in-frame clones, with some not included. The sample consists of around 53,000 clones, 50% to 70% of them appearing once. The source material was PBMCs, sampled at disease progression, from a patient treated with ibrutinib. The receptors were gathered from a human donor with chronic lymphocytic leukemia.

J is TRBJ2-5 and V is TRBV9; 9 positions agree with TRBD2. The CDR3 covers 18 residues. J was trimmed by 2 bases and V by 0 bases; bases with no gene match: 11. From germline, CDR1 is SGDLS and CDR2 YYNGEE. The CDR3, as DNA: TGTGCCAGCAGCGTAGCCCCCTGGCGGGGGGGCCTTCAAGAGACCCAGTACTTC. Protein product: CASSVAPWRGGLQETQYF.

The rearrangement links TRBV5-6 to TRBJ2-7, with D possibly being TRBD1 or TRBD2 (6 bases each). V lost 5 bases to trimming and J lost 5 bases, with 20 bases between them. CDR1 and CDR2 from the germline V gene are SGHDT and YYEEEE. The CDR3 runs to 15 residues. Written as DNA, the CDR3 is TGTGCCAGCAGGCTTCGGGGGCGTTTGGTTCACGAGCAGTACTTC. Amino acid sequence: CASRLRGRLVHEQYF.

This clone was seen a single time. This sequence joins TRBV10-2 and TRBJ2-2; perhaps D is TRBD1 or TRBD2 (5 bases each). V lost 3 bases, J lost 6 bases, and 8 bases lay in between. There are 13 residues in the CDR3. Per germline, CDR1 WSHSY and CDR2 SAAADI. CDR3 residues: CASSDLGAGELFF. The CDR3 DNA reads as TGCGCCAGCAGTGATCTGGGGGCCGGGGAGCTGTTTTTT.

CDR3: CASGETENTGELFF. In nucleotides, the CDR3 is TGTGCCAGCGGCGAGACAGAGAACACCGGGGAGCTGTTTTTT. V gene TRBV2 combines with J gene TRBJ2-2; a possible D gene is TRBD1 (5 bases). Germline V CDR1 and CDR2: SNHLY, FYNNEI. The V end was cut by 8 bases, the J end by 1 base, with 11 bases between. This CDR3 is 14 amino acids long.

The CDR3 sequence is CASSQNNEQFF. The CDR3 DNA follows: TGTGCCAGCAGCCAGAACAATGAGCAGTTCTTC. The rearrangement joins TRBV4-2 to TRBJ2-1; D not certain. Per germline, CDR1 LGHNA and CDR2 YNFKEQ. Trimming stripped 3 bases from V and 5 bases from J, with 2 bases between. This CDR3 is built from 11 residues.

This clone was detected only a few times. This sequence joins TRBV30 and TRBJ2-1; D may be TRBD1 (6 bases). The CDR3 is 12 residues long. V dropped 4 bases and J dropped 6 bases, with 10 bases sitting between them. CDR1 GTSNPN and CDR2 SVGIG come from the germline V gene (reference sequence). The CDR3 region has the DNA TGTGCCTGGACCCAAGGGGGCAATGAGCAGTTCTTC. Protein product: CAWTQGGNEQFF. Full variable domain (missing parts from reference TRBV30 and TRBJ2-1): SQTIHQWPATLVQPVGSPLSLECTVEGTSNPNLYWYRQAAGRGLQLLFYSVGIGQISSEVPQNLSASRPQDRQFILSSKKLLLSDSGFYLCAWTQGGNEQFFGPGTRLTVL.

This clone has more than one count but fewer than ten. The gene calls are TRBV28 and TRBJ2-3, with unresolved D. This CDR3 is 11 amino acids long. With 8 bases removed from V and 13 bases from J, the gap between germline ends came to 16 bases. Per the germline V gene, CDR1 is MDHEN and CDR2 is SYDVKM. CDR3 loop: CASHTGVREYF. CDR3 bases: TGTGCCAGCCACACTGGGGTTCGGGAGTATTTT.

The genes are TRBV28 and TRBJ2-1; 11 nucleotides line up with TRBD2. The trim removed 5 bases at V and 10 bases at J, leaving 10 bases unmatched. CDR1 is MDHEN and CDR2 is SYDVKM in the germline V gene. There are 15 residues in the CDR3. The CDR3 spells CASSNSGGAVREQFF. As DNA, the CDR3 is TGTGCCAGCAGTAATAGCGGGGGGGCCGTTCGAGAGCAGTTCTTC.

The gene calls are TRBV7-3 and TRBJ1-2, with TRBD1 as a possible D gene (5 bases). Germline loops: CDR1 SGHTA, CDR2 FQGTGA. The CDR3 is 14 residues long. Trimming took off 5 bases at V and 4 bases at J, with 14 bases between the two ends. The CDR3 is CASSPGQSGYGYTF. In DNA form, the CDR3 reads TGTGCCAGCAGCCCAGGGCAATCAGGCTATGGCTACACCTTC. The full variable domain, its missing parts supplied by reference TRBV7-3 and TRBJ1-2, is GAGVSQTPSNKVTEKGKYVELRCDPISGHTALYWYRQSLGQGPEFLIYFQGTGAADDSGLPNDRFFAVRPEGSVSTLKIQRTERGDSAVYLCASSPGQSGYGYTFGSGTRLTVV.

This clone was recorded at least ten times. The rearrangement uses TRBV14 and TRBJ1-1; D is undetermined. The V end was cut by 2 bases, the J end by 2 bases, with 6 bases between. Germline values: CDR1 SGHDN, CDR2 FVKESK. This CDR3 comprises 13 residues. In DNA form, the CDR3 reads TGTGCCAGCAGCCAACAACTCAACACTGAAGCTTTCTTT. Translation gives CASSQQLNTEAFF.

This clone appeared a few times. The chain couples TRBV2 to TRBJ1-2; D may be TRBD1 (6 bases). The ends were cut back, 4 bases at V and 1 base at J, with 10 bases in the middle. CDR1 SNHLY and CDR2 FYNNEI come from the germline V gene. This CDR3 spans 14 amino acids. The CDR3 bases are TGTGCCAGCAGTGTTCAGGGGCATAACTATGGCTACACCTTC. Protein: CASSVQGHNYGYTF.

CDR3 bases: TGTGCCAGCAGTTACTCATCGGAGCCAAACATTCAGTACTTC. Its protein is CASSYSSEPNIQYF. V usage is TRBV6-5 and J usage is TRBJ2-4; D ambiguous. Trimming left V 0 bases short and J 6 bases short, with 9 bases between. Germline V gives CDR1 MNHEY, CDR2 SVGAGI. The CDR3 contains 14 residues.

Written as DNA, the CDR3 is TGTGCCAGCAGCTTGGACAGGGGCGTTTGGCAAAGTGGGTATGGCTACACCTTC. Translated, it gives CASSLDRGVWQSGYGYTF. The chain recombines TRBV5-6 with TRBJ1-2; 7 positions match TRBD1. Looked up from germline, CDR1 is SGHDT and CDR2 is YYEEEE. V lost 0 bases to trimming and J lost 5 bases; unmatched junction nucleotides: 16. CDR3 length: 18 residues. Based on the CDR3 plus reference TRBV5-6 and TRBJ1-2, the full variable domain is DAGVTQSPTHLIKTRGQQVTLRCSPKSGHDTVSWYQQALGQGPQFIFQYYEEEERQRGNFPDRFSGHQFPNYSSELNVNALLLGDSALYLCASSLDRGVWQSGYGYTFGSGTRLTVV.

The genes are TRBV30 and TRBJ1-6, with 8 bases aligning to TRBD1. Germline V gene lookup returns CDR1 GTSNPN and CDR2 SVGIG (reference sequence). The junction had 5 bases not matched to a gene; V was cut back by 0 bases and J by 10 bases. CDR3 length: 14 amino acids. Here the CDR3 reads CAWSVQDRVSPLHF. In DNA form, the CDR3 reads TGTGCCTGGAGTGTACAGGACAGGGTCTCACCCCTCCACTTT.

V and J are TRBV2 and TRBJ1-5, with 9 bases that match TRBD1. V gave up 2 bases and J gave up 15 bases; unmatched junction bases: 8. CDR1 and CDR2 from the germline V gene are SNHLY and FYNNEI. The CDR3 is made up of 13 amino acids. For the CDR3, the DNA is TGTGCCAGCAGTGAACATAGGGACAGGGCGTGGCATTTT. The encoded protein is CASSEHRDRAWHF.